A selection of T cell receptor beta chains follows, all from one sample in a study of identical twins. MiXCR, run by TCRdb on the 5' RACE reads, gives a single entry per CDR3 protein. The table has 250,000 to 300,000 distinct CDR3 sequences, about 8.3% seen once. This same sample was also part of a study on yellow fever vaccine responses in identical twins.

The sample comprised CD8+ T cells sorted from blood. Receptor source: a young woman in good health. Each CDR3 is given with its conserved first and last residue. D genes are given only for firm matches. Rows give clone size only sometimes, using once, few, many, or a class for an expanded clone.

CASSERTNTGELFF	TGCGCCAGCAGTGAACGGACCAACACCGGGGAGCTGTTTTTT	.	TRBV10-2	TRBJ2-2	.
CASLGETYQETQYF	TGTGCCAGCTTGGGGGAAACTTACCAAGAGACCCAGTACTTC	few	TRBV28	TRBJ2-5	.
CASSQAVETGELFF	TGCGCCAGCAGCCAAGCGGTGGAAACCGGGGAGCTGTTTTTT	many	TRBV4-1	TRBJ2-2	.
CASSSTDREETQYF	TGTGCCAGCAGCTCAACCGACAGGGAAGAGACCCAGTACTTC	many	TRBV11-2	TRBJ2-5	TRBD1
CASTGGLVHAYEQYF	TGTGCCAGTACCGGGGGCCTGGTTCATGCCTACGAGCAGTACTTC	few	TRBV7-2	TRBJ2-7	.
CASSLVVAFSSYEQYF	TGTGCCAGCAGCTTAGTGGTGGCCTTCAGCTCCTACGAGCAGTACTTC	.	TRBV7-6	TRBJ2-7	.
CASRPTANYGYTF	TGCGCCAGCAGGCCTACAGCTAACTATGGCTACACCTTC	.	TRBV4-1	TRBJ1-2	.
CASSDTWYEQYF	TGTGCCAGCAGCGACACATGGTACGAGCAGTACTTC	many	TRBV25-1	TRBJ2-7	.
CASSQYKSSEQFF	TGTGCCAGCAGCCAATATAAAAGCAGTGAGCAGTTCTTC	few	TRBV16	TRBJ2-1	.
CSVRDSVTDTQYF	TGCAGCGTTCGGGATTCAGTCACAGATACGCAGTATTTT	few	TRBV29-1	TRBJ2-3	.
CASSQGVGRNEQYF	TGTGCCAGCAGCCAAGGGGTAGGGCGGAACGAGCAGTACTTC	many	TRBV3-1	TRBJ2-7	.
CASRIDRALYF	TGTGCCAGCAGGATTGACAGGGCCCTGTACTTC	many	TRBV25-1	TRBJ2-7	TRBD1
CSASRGGPPDEQYF	TGCAGTGCTAGTAGGGGGGGGCCCCCGGACGAGCAGTACTTC	few	TRBV20-1	TRBJ2-7	.
CASSSRGTGAYNEQFF	TGTGCCAGCAGCTCTAGGGGGACAGGGGCCTACAATGAGCAGTTCTTC	.	TRBV7-9	TRBJ2-1	TRBD1
CASSGGQGIETQYF	TGTGCCAGCAGCGGAGGACAGGGTATAGAGACCCAGTACTTC	few	TRBV7-9	TRBJ2-5	TRBD1
CASSSNSGRATYEQYF	TGTGCCAGCAGTTCCAATAGCGGGAGGGCAACCTACGAGCAGTACTTC	.	TRBV7-9	TRBJ2-7	TRBD2
CASRASGSNEQYF	TGTGCCAGCAGGGCTAGCGGGAGTAACGAGCAGTACTTC	.	TRBV7-2	TRBJ2-7	TRBD2
CASSSESSYNEQFF	TGTGCCAGCAGCTCAGAGAGCTCCTACAATGAGCAGTTCTTC	many	TRBV7-9	TRBJ2-1	.
CAISDGAWEQYF	TGTGCCATCAGTGATGGAGCCTGGGAGCAGTACTTC	many	TRBV10-3	TRBJ2-7	.
CASSPQGWTDTQYF	TGTGCCAGCTCACCACAGGGTTGGACAGATACGCAGTATTTT	few	TRBV18	TRBJ2-3	.
CASSPPYGEGRVTGELFF	TGTGCCAGCAGCCCCCCTTACGGGGAGGGAAGGGTCACCGGGGAGCTGTTTTTT	few	TRBV9	TRBJ2-2	TRBD2
CAISSSGVDTQYF	TGTGCCATTAGCTCTAGCGGGGTAGATACGCAGTATTTT	many	TRBV10-3	TRBJ2-3	TRBD2
CASSPPLTGRNYGYTF	TGTGCCAGCAGCCCCCCACTTACAGGGCGAAACTATGGCTACACCTTC	many	TRBV9	TRBJ1-2	.
CASSTDRTPFYGYTF	TGCGCCAGCAGCACAGACCGGACCCCGTTCTATGGCTACACCTTC	few	TRBV5-1	TRBJ1-2	.
CASSGGVRRYEQYF	TGTGCCAGCAGTGGGGGGGTGAGGAGGTACGAGCAGTACTTC	.	TRBV2	TRBJ2-7	.
CASSSAGGTQYF	TGTGCCAGCAGTTCCGCCGGTGGGACCCAGTACTTC	many	TRBV6-6	TRBJ2-5	.
CASSLNREETQYF	TGTGCCAGCAGTCTAAACAGGGAAGAGACCCAGTACTTC	many	TRBV6-1	TRBJ2-5	.
CASSSRQEVYNEQFF	TGTGCCAGCAGCTCCCGACAGGAGGTTTACAATGAGCAGTTCTTC	.	TRBV13	TRBJ2-1	.
CASSPHPGGWDEQFF	TGTGCCAGCAGCCCCCACCCGGGGGGGTGGGATGAGCAGTTCTTC	.	TRBV9	TRBJ2-1	TRBD2
CASSSTGVSQPQHF	TGTGCCAGCAGTTCCACAGGGGTGTCTCAGCCCCAGCATTTT	.	TRBV27	TRBJ1-5	TRBD1
CASSDGGGAGNEQFF	TGTGCCAGCAGTGACGGCGGGGGGGCCGGCAATGAGCAGTTCTTC	many	TRBV6-4	TRBJ2-1	TRBD2
CASSQQSGLGRQETQYF	TGCGCCAGCAGCCAGCAATCCGGTCTTGGTCGGCAAGAGACCCAGTACTTC	.	TRBV4-3	TRBJ2-5	.
CASSFPGTDTQYF	TGTGCCAGCAGTTTCCCGGGGACAGATACGCAGTATTTT	many	TRBV27	TRBJ2-3	.
CASSTWTWGSNTGELFF	TGTGCCAGCAGTACCTGGACTTGGGGGTCGAACACCGGGGAGCTGTTTTTT	few	TRBV6-2/TRBV6-3	TRBJ2-2	.
CASRESGGETQYF	TGTGCCAGCAGAGAATCGGGGGGAGAGACCCAGTACTTC	few	TRBV6-6	TRBJ2-5	TRBD2
CASSSWGSEQYF	TGTGCCAGCAGCTCCTGGGGGTCTGAGCAGTACTTC	.	TRBV12-3/TRBV12-4	TRBJ2-7	.
CAAGTDVQETQYF	TGCGCCGCGGGGACGGACGTCCAAGAGACCCAGTACTTC	many	TRBV10-2	TRBJ2-5	.
CASSQAFRASYEQYF	TGCGCCAGCAGCCAAGCATTCAGGGCCTCCTACGAGCAGTACTTC	.	TRBV4-1	TRBJ2-7	.
CASGDRDTLIHSLHF	TGTGCCAGCGGCGACCGGGACACCCTAATTCATAGCCTCCACTTT	.	TRBV12-3/TRBV12-4	TRBJ1-6	.
CSVEDFRSSLAGGSSTDTQYF	TGCAGCGTTGAAGATTTTAGGAGTAGCCTAGCGGGCGGCTCTAGCACAGATACGCAGTATTTT	few	TRBV29-1	TRBJ2-3	TRBD2
CASSLHPSGGANTQYF	TGTGCCAGCAGCTTACACCCTAGCGGGGGGGCAAATACGCAGTATTTT	.	TRBV7-2	TRBJ2-3	TRBD2
CASSQVAANPAYEQYF	TGCGCCAGCAGCCAAGTAGCGGCGAACCCCGCCTACGAGCAGTACTTC	many	TRBV4-3	TRBJ2-7	.
CASSFLKQGQETQYF	TGTGCCAGCAGTTTCCTGAAACAGGGCCAAGAGACCCAGTACTTC	many	TRBV6-2/TRBV6-3	TRBJ2-5	.
CASIQSASGYNEQFF	TGTGCCAGCATCCAGTCGGCTAGCGGTTACAATGAGCAGTTCTTC	.	TRBV28	TRBJ2-1	TRBD2
CASSYSYSVVRAGELFF	TGTGCCAGCAGTTACTCGTACAGCGTGGTTCGCGCCGGGGAGCTGTTTTTT	.	TRBV6-5	TRBJ2-2	.
CSVEPAGYYNEQFF	TGCAGCGTTGAGCCCGCAGGGTACTACAATGAGCAGTTCTTC	.	TRBV29-1	TRBJ2-1	.
CASSQGTGGEKLFF	TGTGCCAGCAGCCAAGGGACAGGGGGCGAAAAACTGTTTTTT	.	TRBV3-1	TRBJ1-4	TRBD1
CASILQGDNEQFF	TGTGCCAGCATCCTACAGGGGGACAATGAGCAGTTCTTC	few	TRBV7-2	TRBJ2-1	TRBD1
CSARALQGIEQYF	TGCAGTGCTAGAGCCCTACAGGGAATCGAGCAGTACTTC	few	TRBV20-1	TRBJ2-7	.
CASSSQGTTGELFF	TGTGCCAGCAGCTCCCAGGGGACCACCGGGGAGCTGTTTTTT	many	TRBV7-9	TRBJ2-2	.